The 15 T cell receptor beta chains below were found in one sample sequenced in a study of T cell changes during pregnancy in multiple sclerosis. Sequencing was performed with immunoSEQ multiplex PCR; in TCRdb, only in-frame clones are kept and a portion is missing. The data show about 70,000 clones, with roughly 92% seen just once and approximately 2.1% held by the top ten. The sequencing here drew on peripheral blood, taken in the second trimester of pregnancy. The receptor source for this set is a female donor in good health, enrolled as a control in a pregnancy study.

This clone was counted only a few times. The chain employs TRBV7-9 and TRBJ1-6; D is undetermined. Per germline, CDR1 SEHNR and CDR2 FQNEAQ (reference sequence). Trimming left V 8 bases short and J 7 bases short, with 9 bases between. This CDR3 has 12 residues. CDR3 coding DNA: TGTGCCAGCGAGGAGGCGAATTCACCCCTCCACTTT. It codes for CASEEANSPLHF.

The CDR3 DNA follows: TGTGCCAGCTCACCCCTCAGTACCGGGGGCTACACCTTC. Translated, it gives CASSPLSTGGYTF. The chain joins TRBV18 to TRBJ1-2; D unresolved. CDR3 length: 13 amino acids. Trimming took off 3 bases at V and 8 bases at J, with 13 bases between the two ends. Per the germline V gene, CDR1 is KGHSH and CDR2 is LQKENI.

This sequence joins TRBV28 and TRBJ1-4; the match to TRBD1 covers 10 bases. Unmatched junction bases numbered 11, after V lost 5 bases and J lost 11 bases. Germline lookup yields CDR1 MDHEN and CDR2 SYDVKM. The CDR3 sequence is 15 residues long. This chain's CDR3 is CASSPIRQGAGKLFF. For the CDR3, the DNA is TGTGCCAGCAGTCCGATTAGACAGGGGGCCGGGAAACTGTTTTTT.

The chain couples TRBV7-2 to TRBJ1-1, with 8 bases lining up with TRBD1. The CDR3 extends over 15 amino acids. Per germline, CDR1 SGHTA and CDR2 FQGNSA. Losses at the gene ends were 5 bases for V and 0 bases for J; bases not matched to a gene: 5. CDR3 nucleotides: TGTGCCAGCAGCCGACAGGGGAGGGTGAACACTGAAGCTTTCTTT. Translating it yields CASSRQGRVNTEAFF.

The chain employs TRBV19 and TRBJ1-5, with D possibly matching TRBD1 (5 bases). The CDR3 length is 14 residues. V was pared by 9 bases and J by 3 bases, with 15 bases between. Germline V gives CDR1 LNHDA, CDR2 SQIVND (reference sequence). The CDR3 nucleotides are TGTGCCAGCCAGCCGGGGGTGTTCAATCAGCCCCAGCATTTT. It specifies CASQPGVFNQPQHF.

The genes are TRBV6-4 and TRBJ2-1; 7 bases align to TRBD2. This CDR3 has 15 residues. V was clipped by 2 bases and J by 2 bases; unmatched bases: 3. The V gene's germline CDR1 is MRHNA and CDR2 SNTAGT. The CDR3 region has the DNA TGTGCCAGCAGTGACGAGGCGGGGGCCTACAATGAGCAGTTCTTC. Translation gives CASSDEAGAYNEQFF.

J is TRBJ1-1 and V is TRBV19; no clear D. The CDR3 has 13 amino acids. CDR1 and CDR2 (germline): LNHDA, SQIVND (reference sequence). The ends were cut back, 4 bases at V and 0 bases at J, with 6 bases in the middle. CDR3 nucleotides: TGTGCCAGTAGTAACAGCTTGAACACTGAAGCTTTCTTT. It is translated as CASSNSLNTEAFF.

J is TRBJ1-6 and V is TRBV7-9, with 10 bases lining up with TRBD1. V trimming: 4 bases; J trimming: 4 bases; junction bases outside the gene matches: 4. The CDR3 loop spans 16 amino acids. From germline, CDR1 is SEHNR and CDR2 FQNEAQ (reference sequence). This CDR3 reads CASSSGTGEYNSPLHF. The DNA of the CDR3 is TGTGCCAGCAGCTCCGGGACAGGGGAATATAATTCACCCCTCCACTTT.

The rearrangement uses TRBV6-6 and TRBJ1-4, with a weak D call TRBD1 (6 bases). This CDR3 has 15 amino acids. The ends were cut back, 2 bases at V and 5 bases at J, with 12 bases in the middle. Germline-derived CDR1 and CDR2 are MNHNY and SVGAGI (reference sequence). CDR3 nucleotide sequence: TGTGCCAGCAGTTACATGAGGGGGGGGAATGAAAAACTGTTTTTT. Residues: CASSYMRGGNEKLFF.

The rearrangement links TRBV13 to TRBJ1-4; 8 bases are shared with TRBD1. Germline CDR1 and CDR2: PRHDT and FYEKMQ (reference sequence). The J segment lost 5 bases and the V segment lost 5 bases, leaving 4 bases of the junction unmatched. There are 14 residues in the CDR3. For the CDR3, the DNA is TGTGCCAGCAGCACCGGGACAGGCAATGAAAAACTGTTTTTT. As protein: CASSTGTGNEKLFF.

The chain combines TRBV7-8 with TRBJ1-6; D not resolved. The CDR3 contains 18 residues. Trimming left V 2 bases short and J 7 bases short, with 21 bases between. Germline assignment: CDR1 SGHVS and CDR2 FQNEAQ. This chain's CDR3 is CASSLSFQLTDENSPLHF. CDR3 coding DNA: TGTGCCAGCAGCTTAAGTTTCCAGTTAACAGACGAAAATTCACCCCTCCACTTT.

Here the CDR3 reads CASSVVPGQGDTQYF. The CDR3 DNA sequence: TGTGCCAGCAGCGTAGTTCCAGGACAGGGGGATACGCAGTATTTT. The chain has TRBV9 and TRBJ2-3; 9 nucleotides match TRBD1. V shed 0 bases and J 6 bases; nucleotides not matched to a gene: 5. CDR1 is SGDLS, CDR2 YYNGEE, per germline. The CDR3 runs 15 residues. The full variable domain, its missing parts supplied by reference TRBV9 and TRBJ2-3, is DSGVTQTPKHLITATGQRVTLRCSPRSGDLSVYWYQQSLDQGLQFLIQYYNGEERAKGNILERFSAQQFPDLHSELNLSSLELGDSALYFCASSVVPGQGDTQYFGPGTRLTVL.

The chain uses TRBV4-3 and TRBJ2-6; tentative D call: TRBD2 (6 bases). The CDR3 is 16 residues long. Deletions cut 0 bases from V and 3 bases from J, with 9 bases between. Germline lookup yields CDR1 LGHNA and CDR2 YSLEER. The CDR3 nucleotides are TGCGCCAGCAGCCAAGAATGGGGAGGTGGGGCCAACGTCCTGACTTTC. Translating gives CASSQEWGGGANVLTF.

The V and J genes are TRBV5-4 and TRBJ1-2; maybe TRBD1 (6 bases). The CDR3 runs 13 residues. The germline V gene encodes CDR1 SGHNT and CDR2 YYREEE (reference sequence). V lost 0 bases, J lost 4 bases, and 7 bases lay in between. The CDR3 region has the DNA TGTGCCAGCAGCTTGGGACAGGTCTATGGCTACACCTTC. Translating gives CASSLGQVYGYTF. Filled out from reference TRBV5-4 and TRBJ1-2, the complete variable domain reads ETGVTQSPTHLIKTRGQQVTLRCSSQSGHNTVSWYQQALGQGPQFIFQYYREEENGRGNFPPRFSGLQFPNYSSELNVNALELDDSALYLCASSLGQVYGYTFGSGTRLTVV.

V and J are TRBV2 and TRBJ1-1, with D unresolved. Trimming stripped 8 bases from V and 1 base from J, with 5 bases between. This CDR3 spans 11 amino acids. From germline, CDR1 is SNHLY and CDR2 FYNNEI. This CDR3 reads CASRWNTEAFF. The DNA of the CDR3 is TGTGCCAGCCGGTGGAACACTGAAGCTTTCTTT.